This section outlines one T cell receptor (beta chain) sequence together with its context. As yet, its antigen is unknown. The sample is drawn from a study of T cells in Graves' hyperthyroidism and ophthalmopathy. Regarding the study as a whole: Stable hyperthyroidism was separated from ophthalmopathy by a model based on 13 V-J features.

10 ml of fresh peripheral blood supplied the PBMCs. Amplification yielded TCR beta CDR3 regions, with RNA transcripts as the source. HTBI primers were the set used in a first-round RT-PCR of the TCR CDR3. TCRdb processed the multiplex PCR reads anew with MiXCR; each CDR3 protein has one entry. The table includes some 530,000 distinct CDR3 sequences, approximately 23% detected once. This clonotype was obtained from a woman between 65 and 79 years old with Graves' ophthalmopathy. What was sequenced was blood.

The CDR3 coding sequence is TGTGCCAGCTCACCACCGGGCAGACCCAGCCCCGTAAAACTGTTTTTT. Translating gives CASSPPGRPSPVKLFF. This chain uses TRBV18 with TRBJ1-4; D is ambiguous. The CDR3 length is 16 residues. V was pared by 0 bases and J by 10 bases, with 18 bases between. The germline CDR1 and CDR2 sequences are KGHSH and LQKENI. The whole variable domain, remainder taken from reference TRBV18 and TRBJ1-4, is NAGVMQNPRHLVRRRGQEARLRCSPMKGHSHVYWYRQLPEEGLKFMVYLQKENIIDESGMPKERFSAEFPKEGPSILRIQQVVRGDSAAYFCASSPPGRPSPVKLFFGSGTQLSVL.